The T cell receptor beta chain under discussion was sequenced for a study of cytomegalovirus exposure and HLA in healthy donors. Sequenced by immunoSEQ multiplex PCR; TCRdb stores in-frame clones only, minus some. The repertoire holds over 100,000 clones, around 87% seen once, with around 6% in the top ten. The CDR3 extends over 16 amino acids. Trimming removed 3 bases from V and 0 bases from J; junction bases left unmatched: 4. From germline, CDR1 is SGHRS and CDR2 YFSETQ. The chain has TRBV5-1 and TRBJ2-3, with 10 bases fitting TRBD2. The sequence was collected from a woman under 30 in good health and CMV-seropositive. The specimen was PBMCs. CDR3 region: CASSSQREGSTDTQYF. The CDR3 bases are TGCGCCAGCAGCTCCCAGCGGGAGGGCAGCACAGATACGCAGTATTTT. Full variable domain (remainder filled in from reference TRBV5-1 and TRBJ2-3): KAGVTQTPRYLIKTRGQQVTLSCSPISGHRSVSWYQQTPGQGLQFLFEYFSETQRNKGNFPGRFSGRQFSNSRSEMNVSTLELGDSALYLCASSSQREGSTDTQYFGPGTRLTVL.